Below are 17 T cell receptor beta chains sequenced from a single sample in a study of cytomegalovirus exposure and HLA in healthy donors. 60 Vbeta and 13 Jbeta primers were used in PCR. The method was immunoSEQ multiplex PCR; TCRdb's version includes in-frame clones alone and lacks a portion of them. Its table lists about 54,000 clones. Material: PBMCs. The receptors here all came from a woman in her 40s in good health and CMV-seronegative.

The J gene is TRBJ1-1, the V gene TRBV29-1; D gene ambiguous. Trimming stripped 3 bases from V and 5 bases from J, with 16 bases between. CDR1 is SQVTM and CDR2 is ANQGSEA in the germline V gene. The CDR3 totals 14 residues. The CDR3 is CSVDTGKVVTEAFF. The CDR3 nucleotides are TGCAGCGTTGACACGGGGAAAGTGGTTACTGAAGCTTTCTTT.

This chain connects TRBV9 to TRBJ2-3; 9 bases fit TRBD1. The junction had 8 bases not matched to a gene; V was cut back by 2 bases and J by 4 bases. CDR1 is SGDLS and CDR2 is YYNGEE in the germline V gene. The CDR3 loop spans 16 amino acids. The CDR3 coding sequence is TGTGCCAGCAGCGTGGGGACAGGGTACTTGGCAGATACGCAGTATTTT. This sequence encodes CASSVGTGYLADTQYF.

V and J are TRBV18 and TRBJ2-7; 7 bases align to TRBD1. Germline values: CDR1 KGHSH, CDR2 LQKENI. The V segment lost 3 bases and the J segment 7 bases; nucleotides outside the gene matches: 15. The CDR3 contains 16 residues. The CDR3 region is CASSPTDRVPSGEQYF. The CDR3 DNA reads as TGTGCCAGCTCACCCACTGACAGGGTCCCCTCGGGGGAGCAGTACTTC.

This CDR3 is CASSPRTGTGPVPEAFF. Written as DNA, the CDR3 is TGTGCCAGCAGTCCGAGGACAGGCACAGGTCCAGTTCCTGAAGCTTTCTTT. The gene calls are TRBV27 and TRBJ1-1; 7 positions match TRBD1. J was trimmed by 6 bases and V by 5 bases; bases with no gene match: 18. The CDR3 runs to 17 residues. Germline assignment: CDR1 MNHEY and CDR2 SMNVEV (reference sequence).

This rearrangement joins TRBV11-2 to TRBJ2-1, with 14 nucleotides matching TRBD2. V trimming: 5 bases; J trimming: 6 bases; junction bases outside the gene matches: 3. CDR1 and CDR2 from the germline V gene are SGHAT and FQNNGV. CDR3 size: 15 residues. The CDR3 nucleotides are TGTGCCAGCAGCCTGGGACTAGCGGGAGTCAATGAGCAGTTCTTC. This translates into CASSLGLAGVNEQFF.

This chain joins TRBV28 and TRBJ1-2; possibly TRBD1 for D (5 bases). V was pared by 8 bases and J by 8 bases, with 15 bases between. Germline V gene data show CDR1 as MDHEN and CDR2 as SYDVKM. The CDR3 length is 12 residues. The CDR3 here is CASGGGAQGYTF. CDR3 coding DNA: TGTGCCAGCGGCGGAGGGGCTCAAGGCTACACCTTC.

The chain recombines TRBV10-3 with TRBJ1-1, with a tentative D call TRBD1 (6 bases). This CDR3 is built from 12 residues. With 8 bases removed from V and 1 base from J, the gap between germline ends came to 8 bases. The V gene's germline CDR1 is ENHRY and CDR2 SYGVKD. In DNA, the CDR3 is TGTGCCATCGGGGGACAGAACACTGAAGCTTTCTTT. Residues: CAIGGQNTEAFF.

The rearrangement joins TRBV6-5 to TRBJ1-4, with TRBD1 as a possible D gene (5 bases). CDR3 size: 13 residues. Between the trimmed V and J ends, which lost 4 bases and 14 bases, there was a span of 17 bases. Germline V gene lookup returns CDR1 MNHEY and CDR2 SVGAGI. The DNA for the CDR3 is TGTGCCAGCAGTTCCTACCAGGGAATTAATCTGTTTTTT. The encoded protein is CASSSYQGINLFF.

CDR3 in DNA: TGCAGCGCCCACAGGATTCAGAACACTGAAGCTTTCTTT. It encodes CSAHRIQNTEAFF. The chain has TRBV29-1 and TRBJ1-1, with D possibly being TRBD1 (5 bases). V lost 7 bases to trimming and J lost 1 base, with 13 bases between them. Germline V gene sequence: CDR1 SQVTM, CDR2 ANQGSEA. The CDR3 runs 13 residues.

V is TRBV11-2 and J is TRBJ2-5; weak D call: TRBD1 (6 bases). The CDR3 has 15 amino acids. Germline values: CDR1 SGHAT, CDR2 FQNNGV. Trimming stripped 3 bases from V and 5 bases from J, with 16 bases between. The chain's CDR3 is CASSFRGTEEETQYF. Here the CDR3 DNA reads TGTGCCAGCAGCTTCAGGGGAACCGAAGAGGAGACCCAGTACTTC.

The chain joins TRBV15 to TRBJ1-5; D is undetermined. The V end was cut by 1 base, the J end by 4 bases, with 14 bases between. Germline CDR1 is LNHNV and CDR2 is YYDKDF (reference sequence). The CDR3 is 16 amino acids. This chain's CDR3 is CATSRVYRPPNQPQHF. CDR3 DNA: TGTGCCACCAGCAGAGTCTATCGTCCGCCGAATCAGCCCCAGCATTTT.

This sequence joins TRBV30 and TRBJ2-7; 8 nucleotides match TRBD2. The germline CDR1 and CDR2 sequences are GTSNPN and SVGIG (reference sequence). V dropped 5 bases and J dropped 3; count of bases not matched to a gene: 12. This CDR3 has 15 amino acids. The CDR3 sequence is CAWHGGGRPYYEQYF. The CDR3 DNA sequence: TGTGCCTGGCATGGGGGCGGGAGGCCGTACTACGAGCAGTACTTC. The variable domain in full, completed from reference TRBV30 and TRBJ2-7, reads SQTIHQWPATLVQPVGSPLSLECTVEGTSNPNLYWYRQAAGRGLQLLFYSVGIGQISSEVPQNLSASRPQDRQFILSSKKLLLSDSGFYLCAWHGGGRPYYEQYFGPGTRLTVT.

This chain joins TRBV25-1 and TRBJ1-2; tentatively, D is TRBD1 (6 bases). The CDR3 totals 14 residues. Germline V gene sequence: CDR1 MGHDK, CDR2 SYGVNS. Deletions cut 3 bases from V and 6 bases from J, with 14 bases between. The CDR3 reads CASSESLQGHGYTF. CDR3 sequence (DNA): TGTGCCAGCAGTGAGTCCTTACAGGGCCATGGCTACACCTTC.

The V call is TRBV9, the J call TRBJ2-2, with D hard to call. This CDR3 comprises 17 residues. The ends were cut back, 0 bases at V and 5 bases at J, with 17 bases in the middle. CDR1 and CDR2 (germline): SGDLS, YYNGEE. CDR3 loop: CASSVGFHRVGTGELFF. For the CDR3, the DNA is TGTGCCAGCAGCGTAGGCTTTCACCGGGTTGGGACCGGGGAGCTGTTTTTT.

The chain carries TRBV4-3 and TRBJ1-3; D gene ambiguous. CDR1 is LGHNA and CDR2 is YSLEER in the germline V gene. This CDR3 comprises 17 residues. The ends were cut back, 0 bases at V and 0 bases at J, with 12 bases in the middle. The CDR3 spells CASSQEEYESSGNTIYF. The CDR3 nucleotides are TGCGCCAGCAGCCAAGAAGAATACGAGAGCTCTGGAAACACCATATATTTT.

The rearrangement links TRBV6-1 to TRBJ1-3, with D uncertain. CDR1 and CDR2 from the germline V gene are MNHNS and SASEGT. V shed 4 bases and J shed 0 bases, with 16 bases lying between them. This CDR3 is built from 17 residues. In DNA form, the CDR3 reads TGTGCCAGCAGTGTCGCCCCGGGCGGGAGCTCTGGAAACACCATATATTTT. Translation gives CASSVAPGGSSGNTIYF.

This sequence joins TRBV18 and TRBJ2-7; 9 nucleotides line up with TRBD1. CDR1 is KGHSH, CDR2 LQKENI, per germline. The J segment lost 4 bases and the V segment lost 3 bases, leaving 7 bases of the junction unmatched. The CDR3 totals 15 residues. CDR3 coding DNA: TGTGCCAGCTCACCGCAGGACAGGGGTGGGTACGAGCAGTACTTC. Translated, it gives CASSPQDRGGYEQYF.